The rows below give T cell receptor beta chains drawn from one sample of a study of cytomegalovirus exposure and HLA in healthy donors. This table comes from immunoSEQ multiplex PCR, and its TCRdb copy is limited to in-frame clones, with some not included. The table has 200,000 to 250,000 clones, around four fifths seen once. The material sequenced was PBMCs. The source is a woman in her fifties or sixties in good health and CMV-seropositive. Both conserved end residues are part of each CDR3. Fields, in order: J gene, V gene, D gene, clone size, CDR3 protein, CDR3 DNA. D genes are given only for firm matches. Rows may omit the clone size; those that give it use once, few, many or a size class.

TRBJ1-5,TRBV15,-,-,CATSREFQGGAISNQPQHF,TGTGCCACCAGCAGAGAGTTTCAGGGAGGGGCGATTAGCAATCAGCCCCAGCATTTT
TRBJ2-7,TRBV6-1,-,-,CASSEVGNSYEQYF,TGTGCCAGCAGTGAAGTTGGCAACTCCTACGAGCAGTACTTC
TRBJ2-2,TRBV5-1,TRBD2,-,CASSEHGGVNTGELFF,TGCGCCAGCAGCGAACACGGGGGGGTAAACACCGGGGAGCTGTTTTTT
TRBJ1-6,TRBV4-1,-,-,CASSQDYLQGWNNSPLHF,TGCGCCAGCAGCCAAGATTACCTACAGGGTTGGAATAATTCACCCCTCCACTTT
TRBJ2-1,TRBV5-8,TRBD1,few,CASSQDRIYNEQFF,TGTGCCAGCAGCCAGGACAGGATTTACAATGAGCAGTTCTTC
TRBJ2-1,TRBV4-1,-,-,CASSLPPLGESSYNEQFF,TGCGCCAGCAGCCTCCCACCTCTAGGGGAAAGCTCCTACAATGAGCAGTTCTTC
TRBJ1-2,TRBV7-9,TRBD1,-,CASSPTGNYGYTF,TGTGCCAGCAGCCCGACAGGGAACTATGGCTACACCTTC
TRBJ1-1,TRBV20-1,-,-,CSAARGASVLF,TGCAGTGCCGCTCGGGGGGCCTCTGTTCTTTTT
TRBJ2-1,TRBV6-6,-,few,CATTTSDSPYNEQFF,TGTGCCACAACCACAAGCGACTCACCCTACAATGAGCAGTTCTTC
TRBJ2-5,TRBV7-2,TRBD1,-,CASSHGTALVDF,TGTGCCAGCAGCCACGGGACAGCGTTGGTGGACTTC
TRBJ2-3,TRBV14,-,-,CASSQVRGRDRAGTQYF,TGTGCCAGCAGCCAAGTCAGGGGCCGGGACCGGGCGGGTACGCAGTATTTT
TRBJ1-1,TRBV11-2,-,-,CASSYQDSTEAFF,TGTGCCAGCAGCTACCAAGACAGCACTGAAGCTTTCTTT
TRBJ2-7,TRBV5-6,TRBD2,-,CASSWGGAGGLYEQYF,TGTGCCAGCAGCTGGGGCGGGGCGGGAGGACTATACGAGCAGTACTTC
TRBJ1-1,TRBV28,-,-,CASQSGGNTEAFF,TGTGCCAGCCAGAGCGGGGGGAACACTGAAGCTTTCTTT
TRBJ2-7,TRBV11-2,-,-,CASSLVESGEQYF,TGTGCCAGCAGCTTAGTCGAGTCGGGCGAGCAGTACTTC
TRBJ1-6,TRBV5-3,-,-,CARSNEGGSGSYNSPLHF,TGTGCCAGAAGCAACGAGGGGGGGTCAGGTTCCTATAATTCACCCCTCCACTTT
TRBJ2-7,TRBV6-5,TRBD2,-,CASSYSGTAYEQYF,TGTGCCAGCAGTTACAGCGGGACCGCCTACGAGCAGTACTTC
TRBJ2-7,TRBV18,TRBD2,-,CASSTGASGSYEQYF,TGTGCCAGCTCGACCGGGGCTAGCGGGAGCTACGAGCAGTACTTC
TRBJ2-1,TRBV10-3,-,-,CATRLDGSSYNEQFF,TGTGCCACAAGACTCGACGGGAGCTCCTACAATGAGCAGTTCTTC
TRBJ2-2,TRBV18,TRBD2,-,CASSPGTSRNTGELFF,TGTGCCAGCTCACCCGGGACTAGCAGGAACACCGGGGAGCTGTTTTTT
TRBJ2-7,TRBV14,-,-,CASSQPSAPRDEQYF,TGTGCCAGCAGCCAACCCTCGGCCCCGAGGGACGAGCAGTACTTC
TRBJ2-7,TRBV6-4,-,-,CASGYLVAASYEQYF,TGTGCCAGCGGATACCTAGTCGCTGCCTCCTACGAGCAGTACTTC
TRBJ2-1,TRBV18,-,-,CASSLGGQVNEQFF,TGTGCCAGCTCACTAGGGGGACAAGTCAATGAGCAGTTCTTC
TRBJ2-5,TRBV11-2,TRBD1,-,CASSRDRAPWYQETQYF,TGTGCCAGCAGCCGGGACAGGGCCCCCTGGTACCAAGAGACCCAGTACTTC